Shown below are 12 T cell receptor beta chains from a single sample sequenced in a study of shared clonotypes between healthy human individuals. Positively selected for CCR7, the CD45RO-negative cells used as naive CD8 cells excluded terminally differentiated effector memory CD45RA+ cells. The repertoire was sequenced with immunoSEQ multiplex PCR; TCRdb's copy has only in-frame clones and lacks some. Here the sample spans millions of clones, less than 95% being singletons. Sequences were obtained from naive CD8+ T cells sorted from blood. These receptors originate from a man aged 18 to 29 in good health.

The rearrangement links TRBV6-1 to TRBJ1-2; D is ambiguous. The V end lost 0 bases, the J end lost 7 bases, and 12 bases lay between the germline ends. The CDR3 is 14 residues long. Germline V gene lookup returns CDR1 MNHNS and CDR2 SASEGT. The CDR3 here is CASSEAETETGYTF. CDR3 coding DNA: TGTGCCAGCAGTGAAGCGGAAACGGAAACTGGCTACACCTTC.

The chain links TRBV4-1 to TRBJ2-5, with D uncertain. The V and J ends lost 3 bases and 5 bases respectively, with 16 bases between them. The CDR3 has 15 amino acids. Germline CDR1 and CDR2: MGHRA and YSYEKL. CDR3 in amino acids: CASSHALGPRETQYF. DNA for the CDR3: TGCGCCAGCAGCCATGCCCTTGGACCTCGGGAGACCCAGTACTTC.

This clone has just one count. This chain links TRBV9 with TRBJ2-7; TRBD1 is a possible D gene (6 bases). Trimming stripped 0 bases from V and 5 bases from J, with 12 bases between. Germline CDR1 and CDR2: SGDLS and YYNGEE. The CDR3 is made up of 14 amino acids. For the CDR3, the DNA is TGTGCCAGCAGCGTAGGCAGGGGAGTCGACGAGCAGTACTTC. This codes for CASSVGRGVDEQYF.

The chain carries TRBV25-1 and TRBJ2-7, with D perhaps matching TRBD2 (6 bases). The CDR3 runs to 11 residues. CDR1 and CDR2 from the germline V gene are MGHDK and SYGVNS. The V gene lost 7 bases and the J gene lost 4 bases, with 8 bases spanning the gap. CDR3 nucleotides: TGTGCCAGCAATGGAGGGTACGAGCAGTACTTC. Translating it yields CASNGGYEQYF.

The chain couples TRBV5-6 to TRBJ2-1, with a tentative D call TRBD1 (5 bases). Trimming cost V 4 bases and J 3 bases, with 14 bases left between them. CDR1 is SGHDT and CDR2 is YYEEEE in the germline V gene. The CDR3 consists of 15 residues. CDR3 in amino acids: CASSPPAQGYNEQFF. CDR3 sequence (DNA): TGTGCCAGCAGCCCACCCGCCCAGGGCTACAATGAGCAGTTCTTC.

The chain recombines TRBV6-5 with TRBJ1-5, with TRBD1 as a possible D gene (5 bases). The V and J ends lost 10 bases and 3 bases respectively, with 16 bases between them. This CDR3 spans 14 amino acids. Germline V gene data show CDR1 as MNHEY and CDR2 as SVGAGI. The CDR3 here is CATAGGSLNQPQHF. In nucleotides, the CDR3 is TGTGCCACCGCTGGGGGGTCCCTCAATCAGCCCCAGCATTTT.

The chain combines TRBV30 with TRBJ2-1; no clear D. Trimming took off 3 bases at V and 4 bases at J, with 13 bases between the two ends. Germline V CDR1 and CDR2: GTSNPN, SVGIG (reference sequence). This CDR3 contains 14 residues. CDR3 sequence reads: CAWRKEMGYNEQFF. The DNA for the CDR3 is TGTGCCTGGAGAAAGGAGATGGGTTACAATGAGCAGTTCTTC.

This clone was detected only once. The chain combines TRBV5-4 with TRBJ1-2; weak D call: TRBD1 (5 bases). Deletions cut 2 bases from V and 3 bases from J, with 11 bases between. In germline, CDR1 is SGHNT, CDR2 YYREEE (reference sequence). CDR3 size: 14 residues. CDR3 DNA sequence: TGTGCCAGCAGCTTCTTCGGGGCAGACTATGGCTACACCTTC. Translating gives CASSFFGADYGYTF.

The chain carries TRBV10-3 and TRBJ2-2, with 7 bases identical to TRBD1. This CDR3 contains 14 residues. Per the germline V gene, CDR1 is ENHRY and CDR2 is SYGVKD. Trimming at V came to 2 bases and at J to 6 bases, leaving 3 bases not matched to a gene. The CDR3 loop is CAISEADRAGELFF. The CDR3 DNA follows: TGTGCCATCAGTGAGGCCGACAGGGCCGGGGAGCTGTTTTTT.

Ten or more counts support this clone. The chain is built from TRBV12-5 and TRBJ2-7; the match to TRBD1 covers 9 bases. Germline loops: CDR1 LGHNT, CDR2 FRNRAP. The CDR3 sequence is 17 residues long. V gave up 1 base and J gave up 4 bases; unmatched junction bases: 11. DNA of the CDR3: TGTGCTAGTGGTTTGGGTGCTCCGGGGACAGGGATTTACGAGCAGTACTTC. This encodes CASGLGAPGTGIYEQYF.

This chain joins TRBV4-3 and TRBJ1-2; D may be TRBD1 (5 bases). Germline values: CDR1 LGHNA, CDR2 YSLEER. CDR3 length: 15 amino acids. Trimming left V 4 bases short and J 0 bases short, with 12 bases between. The CDR3 nucleotides are TGCGCCAGCAGCCCCCGTCTCAGGGCTAACTATGGCTACACCTTC. Translated: CASSPRLRANYGYTF.

This chain connects TRBV7-8 to TRBJ1-4, with D unclear. From germline, CDR1 is SGHVS and CDR2 FQNEAQ. The CDR3 sequence is 14 residues long. Trimming took 2 bases from V and 7 from J, leaving 11 bases between them. CDR3 loop: CASSLMSVGEKLFF. The CDR3 DNA reads TGTGCCAGCAGCTTAATGTCCGTAGGTGAAAAACTGTTTTTT.